Detailed here is one TCR beta chain. Its antigen remains unknown. The data stem from a study of T cells in tuberculosis. The CDR3 loop spans 14 amino acids. Between the trimmed V and J ends, which lost 6 bases and 4 bases, there was a span of 15 bases. Germline loops: CDR1 MGHRA, CDR2 YSYEKL. The protocol was immunoSEQ multiplex PCR, while the TCRdb copy is restricted to in-frame clones and leaves out a portion. The sample consists of 20,000 to 25,000 clones, around 95% of them appearing once. Study-wide results and caveats: Selection depended on which cryopreserved specimens were available. Active tuberculosis patients had shorter CDR3-alpha; the beta difference was nonsignificant.

The receptor comes from a donor aged 10-29 years with latent tuberculosis or without tuberculosis infection. The chain has TRBV4-1 and TRBJ1-2, with a tentative D call TRBD1 (6 bases). Sequenced: PBMCs. CDR3 DNA sequence: TGCGCCAGCAGTCCCGAAGGGGGTTTCTATGGCTACACCTTC. Translation: CASSPEGGFYGYTF.